The rows below give T cell receptor beta chains drawn from one sample of a study of CD8 T cells in ankylosing spondylitis. MiXCR was run by TCRdb on the 5' RACE reads, yielding one entry per CDR3 protein. Among approximately 540,000 distinct CDR3 sequences listed, more than 9.5% were seen once. The sample comprised blood, either unsorted or a sorted T cell fraction (not recorded which). The receptor source for this set is a male donor with ankylosing spondylitis. Each CDR3 is given with its conserved first and last residue.

>TRBJ1-1|TRBV20-1
CSARDEVGTEAFF
>TRBJ2-7|TRBV7-9
CASSLTQGNEQYF
>TRBJ1-3|TRBV25-1
CASSEWTGSGNTIYF
>TRBJ1-6|TRBV3-1
CASSQEGRGESPLHF
>TRBJ1-5|TRBV18
CASSPDYGEQPQHF
>TRBJ2-1|TRBV6-4
CASSDLAGRTNEQFF
>TRBJ2-7|TRBV4-2
CASSQPTSPSGGNYEQYF
>TRBJ2-1|TRBV11-3
CASSARTGRYNEQFF
>TRBJ2-1|TRBV15
CATSRLGIAGREQFF
>TRBJ2-5|TRBV20-1
CSARDRWGQETQYF
>TRBJ2-3|TRBV18
CASSARNSRLTDTQYF
>TRBJ2-5|TRBV20-1
CSAIGTAQETQYF
>TRBJ2-7|TRBV28
CASSFIGRVYEQYF
>TRBJ1-1|TRBV11-1
CASSSWDRGETEAFF
>TRBJ2-1|TRBV5-6
CASREPGGNEQFF
>TRBJ2-3|TRBV20-1
CSANLGPYTDTQYF
>TRBJ2-3|TRBV6-1
CASSELRNTDTQYF
>TRBJ2-1|TRBV18
CASSAGLAGGGISSYNEQFF
>TRBJ2-7|TRBV6-1
CASSIWTSGTYEQYF
>TRBJ2-5|TRBV20-1
CSAHGRAGETQYF
>TRBJ2-1|TRBV11-2
CASSLDGASGRGNEQFF
>TRBJ2-3|TRBV7-9
CASSPVVRSQYF
>TRBJ2-2|TRBV27
CASSFRGMNTGELFF
>TRBJ1-1|TRBV28
CASSSDTEAFF
>TRBJ2-2|TRBV5-1
CASCSTFHDTGELFF
>TRBJ1-5|TRBV4-2
CASSPYTDQPQHF
>TRBJ2-7|TRBV25-1
CASSETGEVYEQYF
>TRBJ2-7|TRBV20-1
CSAVGDGKSYEQYF
>TRBJ2-5|TRBV5-1
CASSFGSGKSGEETQYF
>TRBJ2-2|TRBV5-6
CASSLPSGRYTGELFF
>TRBJ2-3|TRBV12-3/TRBV12-4
CASSLHSGARTDTQYF
>TRBJ2-1|TRBV12-3/TRBV12-4
CASSFAGAGNVQFF
>TRBJ2-2|TRBV29-1
CSVGTLHTGELFF
>TRBJ1-4|TRBV4-1
CASSQDPGAQGEKLFF
>TRBJ2-7|TRBV13
CASSLDVDRGHEQYF
>TRBJ2-2|TRBV11-2
CASSPTGTSRTGELFF
>TRBJ1-1|TRBV6-2/TRBV6-3
CATMGTWTAMNTEAFF
>TRBJ2-1|TRBV5-1
CASRAVNNEQFF
>TRBJ2-5|TRBV5-1
CASSSGTSGGQETQYF
>TRBJ2-3|TRBV20-1
CSVVQAGPDTQYF
>TRBJ2-5|TRBV20-1
CSARGDRGVSETQYF
>TRBJ2-7|TRBV6-6
CASSFLEAEQYF
>TRBJ1-1|TRBV11-2
CASSPSTGNTEAFF
>TRBJ2-3|TRBV20-1
CSAITGGDTQYF
>TRBJ2-5|TRBV24-1
CATSDPSGAGETQYF
>TRBJ2-7|TRBV2
CASSETGLAGEQYF
>TRBJ2-1|TRBV7-9
CASSHSGTGYNEQFF
>TRBJ1-2|TRBV12-3/TRBV12-4
CASSYGQGDSYTF
>TRBJ2-5|TRBV4-2
CASSQRAPGLPPAQYF
>TRBJ1-2|TRBV20-1
CSARSSETYTF
>TRBJ2-1|TRBV5-1
CASSLITEQFF
>TRBJ2-1|TRBV19
CASSRAGGSSYNEQFF
>TRBJ2-1|TRBV29-1
CSVEGGSGFDDEQFF
>TRBJ1-1|TRBV12-3/TRBV12-4
CASSLRVGNTEAFF
>TRBJ1-1|TRBV6-4
CASSGPGGGNTEAFF
>TRBJ2-3|TRBV7-2
CASSSTGAPLPDTQYF
>TRBJ1-1|TRBV6-5
CASSLGAEMNTEAFF
>TRBJ2-5|TRBV2
CASSEESPKETQYF
>TRBJ1-1|TRBV7-2
CASSLHSQVEAFF
>TRBJ2-7|TRBV5-1
CASSQTLAGGLEEQYF